These 14 T cell receptor beta chains were sequenced from one sample in a study of OX40 agonist ivuxolimab in advanced cancers. Profiled with immunoSEQ multiplex PCR; TCRdb holds only in-frame clones, not every one. The repertoire consists of tens of thousands of clones, with about 80% occurring once and the leading ten covering roughly a fifth. Sequenced material: CD4+ or CD8+ T cells sorted from blood, taken in a trial of the OX40 agonist ivuxolimab. These receptors originate from an adult with an advanced solid tumor such as melanoma, head and neck, liver or kidney cancer.

V gene TRBV7-9 combines with J gene TRBJ2-5; 8 positions match TRBD1. The germline V gene encodes CDR1 SEHNR and CDR2 FQNEAQ (reference sequence). V gave up 6 bases and J gave up 3 bases; unmatched junction bases: 15. This CDR3 is built from 17 residues. CDR3 loop: CASSRTGKDFLKETQYF. As DNA, the CDR3 is TGTGCCAGCAGTCGGACAGGGAAAGATTTCTTAAAAGAGACCCAGTACTTC. Using reference TRBV7-9 and TRBJ2-5 for the parts outside the CDR3, the full variable domain is DTGVSQNPRHKITKRGQNVTFRCDPISEHNRLYWYRQTLGQGPEFLTYFQNEAQLEKSRLLSDRFSAERPKGSFSTLEIQRTEQGDSAMYLCASSRTGKDFLKETQYFGPGTRLLVL.

The J gene is TRBJ1-3, the V gene TRBV5-1, with D possibly TRBD1 on 6 matching bases. CDR3 length: 14 residues. Trimming cost V 2 bases and J 4 bases, with 10 bases left between them. The germline V gene has CDR1 SGHRS and CDR2 YFSETQ. This CDR3 reads CASSLTGTGNTIYF. The CDR3 region has the DNA TGCGCCAGCAGCTTAACCGGGACAGGAAACACCATATATTTT. Full variable domain (missing parts from reference TRBV5-1 and TRBJ1-3): KAGVTQTPRYLIKTRGQQVTLSCSPISGHRSVSWYQQTPGQGLQFLFEYFSETQRNKGNFPGRFSGRQFSNSRSEMNVSTLELGDSALYLCASSLTGTGNTIYFGEGSWLTVV.

This clone was counted between two and nine times. The rearrangement links TRBV19 to TRBJ1-1; 8 nucleotides agree with TRBD1. Germline assignment: CDR1 LNHDA and CDR2 SQIVND (reference sequence). Trimming cost V 7 bases and J 2 bases; bases outside gene matches: 9. The CDR3 length is 15 residues. CDR3 residues: CASKPPGQGNTEAFF. The CDR3 coding sequence is TGTGCCAGTAAACCCCCAGGACAGGGAAACACTGAAGCTTTCTTT.

V and J are TRBV10-2 and TRBJ2-7, with a weak D call TRBD1 (6 bases). Per germline, CDR1 WSHSY and CDR2 SAAADI. V was shortened by 0 bases and J by 5 bases, with 14 bases between the two germline ends. The CDR3 is 15 amino acids. DNA for the CDR3: TGCGCCAGCAGTGAGTCGGGGCAGGGGTCCCACGAGCAGTACTTC. Protein sequence: CASSESGQGSHEQYF.

The V gene is TRBV28, the J gene TRBJ2-5; D remains unclear. The V end lost 4 bases, the J end lost 5 bases, and 8 bases lay between the germline ends. Germline loops: CDR1 MDHEN, CDR2 SYDVKM. The CDR3 has 12 amino acids. This CDR3 is CASSSLSETQYF. The DNA of the CDR3 is TGTGCCAGCAGTTCCTTATCGGAGACCCAGTACTTC.

This chain joins TRBV5-1 and TRBJ1-1, with D uncertain. V was trimmed by 0 bases and J by 6 bases, leaving 12 bases between them. CDR1 SGHRS and CDR2 YFSETQ come from the germline V gene. The length of the CDR3 is 14 residues. The CDR3 nucleotides read TGCGCCAGCAGCTTGGTTTTTACCAACTCTGAAGCTTTCTTT. Translating it yields CASSLVFTNSEAFF.

The V and J genes are TRBV6-6 and TRBJ1-2, with 8 bases fitting TRBD1. Germline CDR1 and CDR2: MNHNY and SVGAGI (reference sequence). The CDR3 is 15 residues long. The J segment lost 5 bases and the V segment lost 5 bases, leaving 10 bases of the junction unmatched. CDR3 nucleotides: TGTGCCAGCAGTAACAACAGGGGGACGGGGTATGGCTACACCTTC. Translated: CASSNNRGTGYGYTF.

The V and J genes are TRBV9 and TRBJ2-2; D gene ambiguous. Between the trimmed V and J ends, which lost 1 base and 0 bases, there was a span of 7 bases. Per germline, CDR1 SGDLS and CDR2 YYNGEE. The CDR3 sequence is 15 residues long. The CDR3 DNA is TGTGCCAGCAGCGTACAACATTCGAACACCGGGGAGCTGTTTTTT. It translates to CASSVQHSNTGELFF. Looking up the rest from reference TRBV9 and TRBJ2-2 gives the full variable domain: DSGVTQTPKHLITATGQRVTLRCSPRSGDLSVYWYQQSLDQGLQFLIQYYNGEERAKGNILERFSAQQFPDLHSELNLSSLELGDSALYFCASSVQHSNTGELFFGEGSRLTVL.

The chain's CDR3 is CASSWRTSGNTGELFF. DNA for the CDR3: TGCGCCAGCAGCTGGCGGACTAGCGGGAACACCGGGGAGCTGTTTTTT. The chain employs TRBV5-1 and TRBJ2-2, with 10 bases matching TRBD2. J gave up 1 base and V 3 bases, and 3 bases lay outside the gene matches. CDR3 length: 16 amino acids. Germline assignment: CDR1 SGHRS and CDR2 YFSETQ.

The chain joins TRBV2 to TRBJ2-7; 7 bases align to TRBD1. The V segment lost 4 bases and the J segment 1 base; nucleotides outside the gene matches: 1. The CDR3 is made up of 13 amino acids. Germline CDR1 SNHLY, CDR2 FYNNEI. CDR3 nucleotides: TGTGCCAGCAGTGGGACAGGATCCTACGAGCAGTACTTC. This gives the protein CASSGTGSYEQYF.

The chain combines TRBV9 with TRBJ1-2; unclear D gene. Germline assignment: CDR1 SGDLS and CDR2 YYNGEE. Trimming took 0 bases from V and 8 from J, leaving 11 bases between them. This CDR3 has 13 amino acids. The CDR3 spells CASSVGEGWGYTF. CDR3 bases: TGTGCCAGCAGCGTAGGGGAGGGTTGGGGCTACACCTTC.

The rearrangement joins TRBV28 to TRBJ1-4; no reliable D call. From germline, CDR1 is MDHEN and CDR2 SYDVKM. The CDR3 is 14 residues long. V lost 3 bases to trimming and J lost 4 bases, with 9 bases between them. The CDR3 DNA is TGTGCCAGCAGTTTTTCACAGAGTAATGAAAAACTGTTTTTT. Translated: CASSFSQSNEKLFF.

The rearrangement uses TRBV10-1 and TRBJ2-1, with D perhaps matching TRBD2 (6 bases). Per the germline V gene, CDR1 is WNHNN and CDR2 is SYGVQD (reference sequence). The CDR3 loop spans 12 amino acids. With 4 bases removed from V and 9 bases from J, the gap between germline ends came to 10 bases. The chain's CDR3 is CASSVQGLEQFF. CDR3 sequence (DNA): TGCGCCAGCAGTGTCCAGGGACTTGAGCAGTTCTTC.

V is TRBV6-1 and J is TRBJ2-7; D ambiguous. CDR1 and CDR2 (germline): MNHNS, SASEGT. The CDR3 loop spans 14 amino acids. Between the trimmed V and J ends, which lost 4 bases and 0 bases, there was a span of 10 bases. The CDR3 DNA reads TGTGCCAGCAGTGGATCAGGTGTCTCCTACGAGCAGTACTTC. This sequence encodes CASSGSGVSYEQYF.